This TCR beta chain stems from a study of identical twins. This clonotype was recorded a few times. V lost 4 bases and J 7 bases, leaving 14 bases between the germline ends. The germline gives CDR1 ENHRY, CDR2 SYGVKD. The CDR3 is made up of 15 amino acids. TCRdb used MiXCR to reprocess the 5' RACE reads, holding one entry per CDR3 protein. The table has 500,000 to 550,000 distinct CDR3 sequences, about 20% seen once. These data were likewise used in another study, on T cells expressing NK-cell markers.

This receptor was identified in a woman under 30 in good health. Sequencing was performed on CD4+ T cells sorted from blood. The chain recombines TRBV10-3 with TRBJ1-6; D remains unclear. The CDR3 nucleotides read TGTGCCATCAGTGGAGGGCCCCCGGAGAATTCACCCCTCCACTTT. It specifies CAISGGPPENSPLHF.